This note documents a single T cell receptor beta chain sequence. Antigen specificity is unknown. The V end was cut by 2 bases, the J end by 8 bases, with 13 bases between. The CDR3 is 15 amino acids. The germline V gene encodes CDR1 SNHLY and CDR2 FYNNEI. These data come from a study of T cells after yellow fever vaccination. Turning to the study itself: Preparing low-cell-number fractions relied on SMART-Seq v4 Ultra Low Input. General study points: A small share of clonotypes appeared in both CD4 and CD8 compartments. Primary-vaccination clones mostly resurfaced post-booster (about 95% CD4, just under 90% CD8).

5'RACE template switching generated TCR cDNA, adding a universal primer site and UMIs. TCRdb ran MiXCR on the 5' RACE reads and lists one entry per CDR3 protein. The data contain hundreds of thousands of distinct CDR3 sequences, less than 20% of them singletons. This chain joins TRBV2 and TRBJ1-6, with D possibly being TRBD1 (5 bases). Sequencing was performed on PBMCs, taken less than 6 days after the first yellow fever vaccination. The source of this sequence is a man aged 18 to 29 who received the YFV17D yellow fever vaccine. The CDR3 nucleotides read TGTGCCAGCAGTGAACAGGGACTGGGAGATTCACCCCTCCACTTT. Translated, it gives CASSEQGLGDSPLHF.